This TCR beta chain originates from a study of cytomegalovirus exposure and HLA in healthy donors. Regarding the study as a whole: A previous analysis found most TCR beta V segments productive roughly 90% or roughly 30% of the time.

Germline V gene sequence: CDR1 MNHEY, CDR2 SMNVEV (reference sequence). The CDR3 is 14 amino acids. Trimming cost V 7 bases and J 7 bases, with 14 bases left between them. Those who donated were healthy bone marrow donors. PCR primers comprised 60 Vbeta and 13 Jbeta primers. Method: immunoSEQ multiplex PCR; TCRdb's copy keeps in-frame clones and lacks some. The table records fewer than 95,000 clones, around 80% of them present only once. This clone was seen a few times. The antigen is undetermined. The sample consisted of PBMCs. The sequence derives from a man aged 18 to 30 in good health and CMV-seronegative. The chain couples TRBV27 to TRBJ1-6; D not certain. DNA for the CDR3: TGTGCCAGCACCCTTCGGGGTAGCAATTCACCCCTCCACTTT. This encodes CASTLRGSNSPLHF.